Below, 15 T cell receptor beta chains from the same sample are listed, as sequenced in a study of shared clonotypes between healthy human individuals. Clones were read by immunoSEQ multiplex PCR, and TCRdb kept only the in-frame ones, dropping some. The table shows 2 million or so clones, with 85% to 95% occurring only once. The specimen was naive CD4+ T cells sorted from blood. Specified subset: CD45RA+ positively selected. These receptor sequences come from a man younger than 35 in good health.

The CDR3 DNA follows: TGCGCCAGCAGCTTGGAAGGAGGACAGGTCAATTTCTACGAGCAGTACTTC. Translation gives CASSLEGGQVNFYEQYF. The rearrangement links TRBV5-1 to TRBJ2-7; 7 nucleotides match TRBD1. The CDR3 consists of 17 residues. Germline CDR1 is SGHRS and CDR2 is YFSETQ. V lost 0 bases and J lost 3; bases outside the gene matches: 12.

As regards this clone: Other DNA sequences in the same sample also yield this CDR3. This chain links TRBV30 with TRBJ1-5; D is undetermined. Germline values: CDR1 GTSNPN, CDR2 SVGIG (reference sequence). CDR3 length: 13 residues. The V end lost 0 bases, the J end lost 0 bases, and 3 bases lay between the germline ends. CDR3: CAWSVYSNQPQHF. For the CDR3, the DNA is TGTGCCTGGAGTGTTTATAGCAATCAGCCCCAGCATTTT.

This clone was observed a single time. V gene TRBV7-8 combines with J gene TRBJ2-5; D is undetermined. V was cut by 5 bases and J by 1 base, with 26 bases left in between. CDR3 length equals 19 residues. Germline CDR1 SGHVS, CDR2 FQNEAQ. CDR3 coding DNA: TGTGCCAGCAGCCCCGACATTCTGGGAAGAGGAATCGGCCAAGAGACCCAGTACTTC. Its protein is CASSPDILGRGIGQETQYF.

V gene TRBV5-1 combines with J gene TRBJ2-3; 9 bases line up with TRBD2. The J segment lost 2 bases and the V segment lost 6 bases, leaving 13 bases of the junction unmatched. From germline, CDR1 is SGHRS and CDR2 YFSETQ. This CDR3 is built from 17 residues. The CDR3 region has the DNA TGCGCCAGCACCTATCGGGGTAGCGGGGGATACACAGATACGCAGTATTTT. Its protein product is CASTYRGSGGYTDTQYF. The entire variable domain, with the rest obtained from reference TRBV5-1 and TRBJ2-3, is as follows: KAGVTQTPRYLIKTRGQQVTLSCSPISGHRSVSWYQQTPGQGLQFLFEYFSETQRNKGNFPGRFSGRQFSNSRSEMNVSTLELGDSALYLCASTYRGSGGYTDTQYFGPGTRLTVL.

This chain connects TRBV4-1 to TRBJ1-6; 7 nucleotides match TRBD1. Per the germline V gene, CDR1 is MGHRA and CDR2 is YSYEKL. V shed 0 bases and J 3 bases; nucleotides not matched to a gene: 5. The CDR3 sequence is 17 residues long. DNA for the CDR3: TGCGCCAGCAGCCAAGATCCTCGGGACAGCTATAATTCACCCCTCCACTTT. Protein: CASSQDPRDSYNSPLHF.

This sequence joins TRBV30 and TRBJ1-5; possible D gene TRBD1, 5 bases. V was trimmed by 1 base and J by 2 bases, leaving 9 bases between them. The germline V gene encodes CDR1 GTSNPN and CDR2 SVGIG (reference sequence). This CDR3 is 14 amino acids long. This CDR3 reads CAWSGGDRNQPQHF. DNA of the CDR3: TGTGCCTGGAGTGGGGGGGACCGCAATCAGCCCCAGCATTTT.

The chain recombines TRBV7-2 with TRBJ2-2; D remains ambiguous. Between the trimmed V and J ends, which lost 5 bases and 7 bases, there was a span of 11 bases. CDR3 length: 13 residues. The germline V gene encodes CDR1 SGHTA and CDR2 FQGNSA. CDR3 region: CASSVHRDGELFF. In DNA form, the CDR3 reads TGTGCCAGCAGCGTACACCGTGACGGGGAGCTGTTTTTT.

This rearrangement joins TRBV19 to TRBJ2-7; the match to TRBD1 covers 7 bases. The CDR3 loop spans 14 amino acids. Per the germline V gene, CDR1 is LNHDA and CDR2 is SQIVND (reference sequence). J was trimmed by 3 bases and V by 6 bases; bases with no gene match: 8. The CDR3 sequence: CASRKTGKFYEQYF. The CDR3 DNA is TGTGCCAGTAGAAAGACAGGGAAATTCTACGAGCAGTACTTC. Together with reference TRBV19 and TRBJ2-7, the CDR3 gives the full variable domain: DGGITQSPKYLFRKEGQNVTLSCEQNLNHDAMYWYRQDPGQGLRLIYYSQIVNDFQKGDIAEGYSVSREKKESFPLTVTSAQKNPTAFYLCASRKTGKFYEQYFGPGTRLTVT.

The J gene is TRBJ1-2, the V gene TRBV6-6; no definite D call. V shed 2 bases and J shed 3 bases, with 10 bases lying between them. CDR1 and CDR2 (germline): MNHNY, SVGAGI (reference sequence). The CDR3 length is 14 residues. The CDR3 reads CASSYPTWDYGYTF. The CDR3 DNA follows: TGTGCCAGCAGTTACCCCACATGGGACTATGGCTACACCTTC.

As DNA, the CDR3 is TGTGCCAGCAGCTCATTAGTGCGTGGCTACACCTTC. Its protein product is CASSSLVRGYTF. The rearrangement links TRBV11-2 to TRBJ1-2; D call uncertain. The germline V gene encodes CDR1 SGHAT and CDR2 FQNNGV. The ends were cut back, 4 bases at V and 7 bases at J, with 10 bases in the middle. This CDR3 has 12 residues.

The chain is built from TRBV5-6 and TRBJ2-5; TRBD2 might be the D (5 bases). Looked up from germline, CDR1 is SGHDT and CDR2 is YYEEEE. Trimming removed 3 bases from V and 5 bases from J, with 5 bases in between. The CDR3 is 11 amino acids. CDR3 DNA sequence: TGTGCCAGCAGCTGGAGGGAGACCCAGTACTTC. Its protein is CASSWRETQYF.

The V and J genes are TRBV19 and TRBJ1-3; possibly TRBD1 for D (6 bases). The V gene lost 5 bases and the J gene lost 0 bases, with 14 bases spanning the gap. Germline V gene sequence: CDR1 LNHDA, CDR2 SQIVND (reference sequence). This CDR3 is 16 amino acids long. The CDR3 here is CASSERTVNSGNTIYF. CDR3 in DNA: TGTGCCAGTAGTGAACGGACAGTCAACTCTGGAAACACCATATATTTT.

The CDR3 DNA follows: TGTGCCAGCAGCCCCCCCTGGGGGGCAACTCACCAAGAGACCCAGTACTTC. Translated, it gives CASSPPWGATHQETQYF. The chain links TRBV5-4 to TRBJ2-5; D possibly matches TRBD1 or TRBD2 (6 bases each). V was pared by 4 bases and J by 0 bases, with 19 bases between. Germline V gives CDR1 SGHNT, CDR2 YYREEE (reference sequence). The CDR3 is 17 amino acids.

The V call is TRBV7-2, the J call TRBJ2-2; D unclear. CDR1 and CDR2 from the germline V gene are SGHTA and FQGNSA. The CDR3 extends over 14 amino acids. V dropped 2 bases and J dropped 4 bases, with 8 bases sitting between them. The CDR3 loop is CASSLLVSTGELFF. The CDR3 region has the DNA TGTGCCAGCAGCTTACTCGTATCCACCGGGGAGCTGTTTTTT.

This clone has only a few counts. Within the sample, other DNA sequences also encode this same CDR3. This chain uses TRBV5-1 with TRBJ2-3; 14 bases are shared with TRBD2. Germline CDR1 and CDR2: SGHRS and YFSETQ. This CDR3 is 16 amino acids long. V lost 4 bases and J lost 1; bases outside the gene matches: 2. The CDR3 is CASSPGLAGGTDTQYF. DNA of the CDR3: TGCGCCAGCAGCCCGGGACTAGCGGGAGGCACAGATACGCAGTATTTT.